This entry features one T cell receptor beta chain sequence. What it binds is not known. The data were produced by immunoSEQ multiplex PCR, yet TCRdb's version contains in-frame clones alone and is incomplete. This table has tens of thousands of clones, around 84% appearing once. This sample stems from a study of OX40 agonist ivuxolimab in advanced cancers. Study background: Two cutaneous melanoma patients and one hepatocellular carcinoma patient, three in all, had partial responses.

Study-wide results and limits: On average, CD8+ T cells had more expanded clones than CD4+. With doses of 0.1-3.0 mg/kg, partial responders showed among the lowest clonal expansion.

The ends were cut back, 6 bases at V and 2 bases at J, with 14 bases in the middle. Looked up from germline, CDR1 is MNHNY and CDR2 is SVGAGI (reference sequence). The length of the CDR3 is 16 residues. This clonotype was sampled from an adult with an advanced solid tumor such as melanoma, head and neck, liver or kidney cancer. Sequenced material: CD4+ or CD8+ T cells sorted from blood, taken in a trial of the OX40 agonist ivuxolimab. The J gene is TRBJ2-6, the V gene TRBV6-6, with D possibly TRBD2 on 6 matching bases. The CDR3 bases are TGTGCCAGCAGACAATCGCCGGGGGCTGGGGCCAACGTCCTGACTTTC. Its translation is CASRQSPGAGANVLTF.